This TCR beta chain emerged from a study of T-cell reconstitution after alpha-beta-depleted transplantation in children. The germline V gene has CDR1 ENHRY and CDR2 SYGVKD. Trimming pared 6 bases from V and 3 bases from J, leaving 12 bases between. This CDR3 contains 13 residues. This clonotype showed up many times. Its specificity is not known. Unique molecular identifiers were incorporated into the prepared TCRbeta library. TCRdb ran MiXCR on the PCR reads and lists one entry per CDR3 protein. Of approximately 99,000 distinct CDR3 sequences listed, 5% to 7% are singletons. Study observations and caveats: Some patients owed their high day-60 TCRbeta diversity to surviving recipient T cells and thymic progenitors. The study reportedly traced alpha-beta T cells about two months after transplant to several hundred expanded graft clones. Newly generated T cells supplied most T-cell counts and diversity one year post-transplant.

This rearrangement joins TRBV10-3 to TRBJ2-7; perhaps TRBD2 as D (5 bases). The sequence came from a male patient aged 2 to 10 who had a stem cell transplant for acute lymphoblastic leukemia, so the T cells may come from the graft donor. The sequencing here drew on PBMCs, mostly from graft donor cells, taken 360 days after TCRalphabeta/CD19-depleted stem cell transplant. The CDR3 region is CAIRAGQVYEQYF. In DNA, the CDR3 is TGTGCCATCAGGGCGGGCCAGGTCTACGAGCAGTACTTC.